The clone carrying this T cell receptor beta chain was observed many times. Its cognate antigen is unknown. Authors of the study amplified TCR beta CDR3 regions from RNA transcripts. During a first-round RT-PCR of the TCR CDR3, the HTBI primer set was used. TCRdb used MiXCR to reprocess the multiplex PCR reads, holding one entry per CDR3 protein. The sample has 310,000 or so distinct CDR3 sequences; about a sixth are singletons. The data are from a study of T cells in Graves' hyperthyroidism and ophthalmopathy. Patients affected by ophthalmopathy presented a Clinical Activity Score of at least 3, a NOSPECS grade of at least 4, and disease duration below 3 months. Thyroid ultrasound, orbital computed tomography, clinical symptoms, and serum thyroxine and TRAb underpinned diagnoses. General observations from the study: Among thyroid clonotypes expanded above 0.001, most also appeared in blood.

The CDR3 is 14 residues long. Trimming shortened V by 4 bases and J by 5 bases, and 15 bases separated the two germline ends. From germline, CDR1 is LNHNV and CDR2 YYDKDF (reference sequence). Source material: blood. The sequence came from a woman aged 60-75 years with Graves' ophthalmopathy. The V gene is TRBV15, the J gene TRBJ2-7; weak D call: TRBD1 (6 bases). CDR3 sequence reads: CATSTRQAPNEQYF. Written as DNA, the CDR3 is TGTGCCACCAGCACAAGACAGGCACCCAACGAGCAGTACTTC.